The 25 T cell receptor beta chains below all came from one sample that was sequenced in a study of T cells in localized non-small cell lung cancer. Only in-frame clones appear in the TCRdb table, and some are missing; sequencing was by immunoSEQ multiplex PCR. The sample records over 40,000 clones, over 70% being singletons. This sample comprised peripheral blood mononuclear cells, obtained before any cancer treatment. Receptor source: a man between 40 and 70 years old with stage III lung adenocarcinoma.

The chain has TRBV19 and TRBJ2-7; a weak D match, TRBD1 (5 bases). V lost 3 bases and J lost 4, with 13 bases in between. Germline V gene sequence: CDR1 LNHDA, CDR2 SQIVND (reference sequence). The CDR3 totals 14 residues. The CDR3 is CASSIDSVNYEQYF. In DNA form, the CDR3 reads TGTGCCAGTAGTATTGACAGCGTGAATTACGAGCAGTACTTC.

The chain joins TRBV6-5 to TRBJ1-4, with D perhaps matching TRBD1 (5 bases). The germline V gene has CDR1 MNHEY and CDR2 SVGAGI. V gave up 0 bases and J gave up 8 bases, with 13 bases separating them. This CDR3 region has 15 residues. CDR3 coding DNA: TGTGCCAGCAGTTACTCCGCAGGGAGAGGCGAAAAACTGTTTTTT. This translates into CASSYSAGRGEKLFF.

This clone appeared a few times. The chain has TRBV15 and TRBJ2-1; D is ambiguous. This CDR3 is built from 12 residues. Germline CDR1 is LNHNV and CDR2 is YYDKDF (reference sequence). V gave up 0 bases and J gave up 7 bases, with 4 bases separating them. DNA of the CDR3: TGTGCCACCAGCAGAGACTGGAATGAGCAGTTCTTC. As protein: CATSRDWNEQFF.

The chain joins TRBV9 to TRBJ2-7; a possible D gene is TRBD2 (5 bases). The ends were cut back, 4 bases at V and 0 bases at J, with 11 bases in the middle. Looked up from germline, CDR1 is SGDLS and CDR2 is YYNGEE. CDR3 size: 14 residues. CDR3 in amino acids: CASSSSGSSYEQYF. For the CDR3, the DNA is TGTGCCAGCAGCTCCTCGGGGAGCTCCTACGAGCAGTACTTC.

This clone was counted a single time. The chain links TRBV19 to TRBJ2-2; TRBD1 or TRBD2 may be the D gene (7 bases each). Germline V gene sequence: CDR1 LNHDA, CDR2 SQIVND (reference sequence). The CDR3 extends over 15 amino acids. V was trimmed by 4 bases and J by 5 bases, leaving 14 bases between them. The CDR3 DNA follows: TGTGCCAGTAGTAGACAGGGAGGGAGGACCGGGGAGCTGTTTTTT. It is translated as CASSRQGGRTGELFF.

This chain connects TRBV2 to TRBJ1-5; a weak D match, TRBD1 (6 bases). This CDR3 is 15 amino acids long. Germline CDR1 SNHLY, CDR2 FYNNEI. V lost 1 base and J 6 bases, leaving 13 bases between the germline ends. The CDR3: CASSEDNRVSQPQHF. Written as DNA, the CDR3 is TGTGCCAGCAGTGAAGATAACAGGGTGAGTCAGCCCCAGCATTTT.

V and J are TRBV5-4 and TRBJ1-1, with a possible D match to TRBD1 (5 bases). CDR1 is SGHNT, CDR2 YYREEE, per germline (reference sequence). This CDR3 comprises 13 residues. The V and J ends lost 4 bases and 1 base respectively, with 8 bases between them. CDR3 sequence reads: CASSGGGNTEAFF. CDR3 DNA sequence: TGTGCCAGCAGCGGGGGTGGGAACACTGAAGCTTTCTTT.

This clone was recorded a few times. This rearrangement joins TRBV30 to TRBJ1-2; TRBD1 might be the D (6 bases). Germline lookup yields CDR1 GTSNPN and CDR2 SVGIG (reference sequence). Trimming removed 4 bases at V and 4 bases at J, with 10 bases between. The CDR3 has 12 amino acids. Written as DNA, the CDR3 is TGTGCCTGGAACCGGGGGGCCTATGGCTACACCTTC. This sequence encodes CAWNRGAYGYTF.

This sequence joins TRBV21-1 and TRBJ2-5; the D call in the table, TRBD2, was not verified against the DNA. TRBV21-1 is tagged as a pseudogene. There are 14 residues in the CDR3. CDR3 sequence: CASSACGLQETQYF. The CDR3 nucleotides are TGTGCCAGCAGCGCCTGCGGACTGCAAGAGACCCAGTACTTC.

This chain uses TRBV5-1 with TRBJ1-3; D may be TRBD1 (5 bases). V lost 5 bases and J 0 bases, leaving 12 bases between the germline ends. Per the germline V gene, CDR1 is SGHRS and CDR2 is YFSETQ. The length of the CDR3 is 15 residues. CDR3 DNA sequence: TGCGCCAGCAGACGAGACAGTTCCTCTGGAAACACCATATATTTT. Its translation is CASRRDSSSGNTIYF.

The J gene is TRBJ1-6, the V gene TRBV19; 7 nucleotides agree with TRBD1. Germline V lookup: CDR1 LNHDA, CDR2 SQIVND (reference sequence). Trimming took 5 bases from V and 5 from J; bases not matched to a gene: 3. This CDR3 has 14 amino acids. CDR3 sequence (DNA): TGTGCCAGTAGTTCAGACAGGGATAATTCACCCCTCCACTTT. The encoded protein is CASSSDRDNSPLHF.

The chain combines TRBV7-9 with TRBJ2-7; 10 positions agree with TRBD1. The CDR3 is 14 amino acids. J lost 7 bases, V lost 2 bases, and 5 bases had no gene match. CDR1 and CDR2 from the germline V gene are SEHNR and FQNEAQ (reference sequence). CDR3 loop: CASSLRQGAEEQYF. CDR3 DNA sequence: TGTGCCAGCAGCTTACGACAGGGGGCGGAGGAGCAGTACTTC.

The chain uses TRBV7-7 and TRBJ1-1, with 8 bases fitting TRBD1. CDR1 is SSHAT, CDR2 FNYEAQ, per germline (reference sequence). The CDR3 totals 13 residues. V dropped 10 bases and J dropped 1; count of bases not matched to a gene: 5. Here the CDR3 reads CAIWDRKNTEAFF. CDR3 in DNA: TGTGCCATCTGGGACAGGAAGAACACTGAAGCTTTCTTT.

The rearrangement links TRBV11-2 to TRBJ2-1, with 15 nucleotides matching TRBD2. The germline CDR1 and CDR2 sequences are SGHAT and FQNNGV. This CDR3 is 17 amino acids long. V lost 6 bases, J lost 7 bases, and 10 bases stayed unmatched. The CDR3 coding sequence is TGTGCCAGCAGGGATATTCGGACTAGCGGGGGGGCGAATGAGCAGTTCTTC. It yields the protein CASRDIRTSGGANEQFF. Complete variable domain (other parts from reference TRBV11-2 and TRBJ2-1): EAGVAQSPRYKIIEKRQSVAFWCNPISGHATLYWYQQILGQGPKLLIQFQNNGVVDDSQLPKDRFSAERLKGVDSTLKIQPAKLEDSAVYLCASRDIRTSGGANEQFFGPGTRLTVL.

The CDR3 DNA reads TGTGCCAGTAGTATTCTAGCTAACTATGGCTACACCTTC. It translates to CASSILANYGYTF. V usage is TRBV19 and J usage is TRBJ1-2, with unresolved D. The germline V gene has CDR1 LNHDA and CDR2 SQIVND (reference sequence). V was pared by 3 bases and J by 0 bases, with 5 bases between. The CDR3 length is 13 residues.

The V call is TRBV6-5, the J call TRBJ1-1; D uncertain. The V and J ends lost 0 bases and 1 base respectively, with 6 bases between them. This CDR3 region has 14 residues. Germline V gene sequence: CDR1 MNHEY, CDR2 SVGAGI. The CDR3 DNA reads TGTGCCAGCAGTTACTCGGTGTCGAACACTGAAGCTTTCTTT. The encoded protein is CASSYSVSNTEAFF.

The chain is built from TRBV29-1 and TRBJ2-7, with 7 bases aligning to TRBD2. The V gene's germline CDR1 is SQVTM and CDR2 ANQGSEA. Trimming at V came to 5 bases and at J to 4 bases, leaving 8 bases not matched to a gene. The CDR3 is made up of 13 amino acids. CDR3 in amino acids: CSVLSTGGYEQYF. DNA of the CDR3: TGCAGCGTTCTCAGTACGGGGGGATACGAGCAGTACTTC.

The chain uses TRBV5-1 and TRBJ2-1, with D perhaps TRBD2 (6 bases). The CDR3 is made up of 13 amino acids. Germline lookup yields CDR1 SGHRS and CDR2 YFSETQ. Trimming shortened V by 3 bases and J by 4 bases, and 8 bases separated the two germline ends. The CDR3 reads CASSWDFYNEQFF. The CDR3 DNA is TGCGCCAGCAGCTGGGACTTTTACAATGAGCAGTTCTTC.

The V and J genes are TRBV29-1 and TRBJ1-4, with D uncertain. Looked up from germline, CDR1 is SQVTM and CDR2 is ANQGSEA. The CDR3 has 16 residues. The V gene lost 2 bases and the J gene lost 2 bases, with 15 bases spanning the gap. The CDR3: CSVEFWVRETNEKLFF. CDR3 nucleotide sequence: TGCAGCGTTGAATTTTGGGTCAGAGAGACTAATGAAAAACTGTTTTTT.

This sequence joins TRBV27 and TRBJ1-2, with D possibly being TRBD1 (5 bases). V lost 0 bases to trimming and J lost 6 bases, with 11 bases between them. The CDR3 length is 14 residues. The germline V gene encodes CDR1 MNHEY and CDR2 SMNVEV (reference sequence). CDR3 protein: CASSLSVAGNGYTF. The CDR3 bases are TGTGCCAGCAGTTTATCCGTGGCAGGGAATGGCTACACCTTC.

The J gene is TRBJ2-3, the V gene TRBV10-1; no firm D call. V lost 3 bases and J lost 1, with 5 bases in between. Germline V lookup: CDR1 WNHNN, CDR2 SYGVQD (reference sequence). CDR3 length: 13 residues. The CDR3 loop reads CASSEGGTDTQYF. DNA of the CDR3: TGCGCCAGCAGTGAAGGTGGCACAGATACGCAGTATTTT.

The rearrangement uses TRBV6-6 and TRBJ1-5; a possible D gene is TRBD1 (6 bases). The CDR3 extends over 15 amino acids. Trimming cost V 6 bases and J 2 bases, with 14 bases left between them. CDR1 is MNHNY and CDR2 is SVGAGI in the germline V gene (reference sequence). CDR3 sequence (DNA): TGTGCCAGCAGAGACCCAGGGGTGGGCAATCAGCCCCAGCATTTT. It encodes CASRDPGVGNQPQHF.

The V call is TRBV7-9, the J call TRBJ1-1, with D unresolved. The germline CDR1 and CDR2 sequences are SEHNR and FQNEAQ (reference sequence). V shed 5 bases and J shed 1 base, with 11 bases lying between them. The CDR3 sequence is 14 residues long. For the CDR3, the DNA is TGTGCCAGCAGCGCCGTGGGAGGGAACACTGAAGCTTTCTTT. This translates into CASSAVGGNTEAFF.

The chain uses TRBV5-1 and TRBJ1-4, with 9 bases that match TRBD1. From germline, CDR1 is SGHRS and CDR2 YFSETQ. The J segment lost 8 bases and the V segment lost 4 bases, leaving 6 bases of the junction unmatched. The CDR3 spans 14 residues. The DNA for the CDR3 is TGCGCCAGCAGCGGAACAGGGGGCAGCGAAAAACTGTTTTTT. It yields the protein CASSGTGGSEKLFF.

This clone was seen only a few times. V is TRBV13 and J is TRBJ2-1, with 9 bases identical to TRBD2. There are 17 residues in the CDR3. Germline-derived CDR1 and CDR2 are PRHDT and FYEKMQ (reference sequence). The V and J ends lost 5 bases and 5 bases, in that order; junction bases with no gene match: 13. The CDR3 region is CASSPGGGRGSHNEQFF. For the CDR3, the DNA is TGTGCCAGCAGCCCCGGGGGCGGGAGGGGTTCACACAATGAGCAGTTCTTC.